The next 18 T cell receptor beta chains were all read from a single sample in a study of regulatory T cells. Whole-study results and caveats: In CD3G-deficient patients, conventional CD4+ T cells were enriched for hydrophobic CDR3 residues at positions 6 and 7.

Primers: 52 TRBV forward and 13 TRBJ reverse. The assay was immunoSEQ multiplex PCR, and TCRdb's table has in-frame clones only and misses some. The top ten clones hold about 1.3% of a sample with 20,000 to 25,000 clones, roughly 88% of them seen once. Their specific antigens are unknown. Material for sequencing was conventional CD4+ T cells sorted from blood. All receptors derive from a child aged 5-17 years with CD3G deficiency.

The chain has TRBV5-1 and TRBJ1-1, with no clear D. The CDR3 has 16 residues. In germline, CDR1 is SGHRS, CDR2 YFSETQ. V lost 0 bases and J lost 2, with 14 bases in between. The CDR3 DNA sequence: TGCGCCAGCAGCTTGGGCCTCCATCAGGTTAACACTGAAGCTTTCTTT. It codes for CASSLGLHQVNTEAFF.

The CDR3 is CASSSYANNEQFF. The CDR3 region has the DNA TGCGCCAGCAGCTCGTATGCGAACAATGAGCAGTTCTTC. The chain recombines TRBV5-1 with TRBJ2-1; D ambiguous. The CDR3 consists of 13 residues. The ends were cut back, 3 bases at V and 5 bases at J, with 9 bases in the middle. Per the germline V gene, CDR1 is SGHRS and CDR2 is YFSETQ.

The genes are TRBV28 and TRBJ2-1, with 12 nucleotides matching TRBD2. The length of the CDR3 is 15 residues. Germline lookup yields CDR1 MDHEN and CDR2 SYDVKM. J lost 9 bases, V lost 10 bases, and 13 bases had no gene match. CDR3 amino acids: CAIGLAGRGIGEQFF. Here the CDR3 DNA reads TGTGCCATCGGACTAGCGGGAAGGGGGATAGGTGAGCAGTTCTTC.

The chain couples TRBV18 to TRBJ2-1; no definite D call. V shed 4 bases and J shed 4 bases, with 8 bases lying between them. This CDR3 has 13 residues. CDR1 is KGHSH and CDR2 is LQKENI in the germline V gene. CDR3 nucleotide sequence: TGTGCCAGCTCACGAGTACAGTACAATGAGCAGTTCTTC. It translates to CASSRVQYNEQFF.

The V and J genes are TRBV4-1 and TRBJ2-2; 7 nucleotides align to TRBD2. The V segment lost 0 bases and the J segment 1 base; nucleotides outside the gene matches: 2. CDR3 length: 16 residues. Germline V gene lookup returns CDR1 MGHRA and CDR2 YSYEKL. The CDR3 is CASSQEGGRNTGELFF. The CDR3 DNA sequence: TGCGCCAGCAGCCAAGAAGGCGGGAGGAACACCGGGGAGCTGTTTTTT.

The chain joins TRBV7-2 to TRBJ2-7, with D unclear. Germline V gives CDR1 SGHTA, CDR2 FQGNSA. This CDR3 has 13 amino acids. V lost 3 bases to trimming and J lost 1 base, with 7 bases between them. The CDR3 bases are TGTGCCAGCAGCTTCGCCCCGTCCTACGAGCAGTACTTC. Protein: CASSFAPSYEQYF. The full variable domain, its missing parts supplied by reference TRBV7-2 and TRBJ2-7, is GAGVSQSPSNKVTEKGKDVELRCDPISGHTALYWYRQSLGQGLEFLIYFQGNSAPDKSGLPSDRFSAERTGGSVSTLTIQRTQQEDSAVYLCASSFAPSYEQYFGPGTRLTVT.

The chain is built from TRBV6-1 and TRBJ2-1, with TRBD2 matching over 9 bases. Trimming cost V 5 bases and J 9 bases; bases outside gene matches: 8. CDR1 MNHNS and CDR2 SASEGT come from the germline V gene. The CDR3 consists of 14 residues. The CDR3 DNA is TGTGCCAGCAGTTTTGGGCGGGAGGGCGGTGAGCAGTTCTTC. It is translated as CASSFGREGGEQFF.

The V and J genes are TRBV6-1 and TRBJ2-7; TRBD2 matches 10 bases. The V gene's germline CDR1 is MNHNS and CDR2 SASEGT. This CDR3 region has 14 residues. V shed 6 bases, J shed 2 bases, and the junction held 4 bases outside the gene matches. The CDR3 sequence is CASRRTSGPYEQYF. The CDR3 nucleotides read TGTGCCAGCAGACGGACTAGCGGACCCTACGAGCAGTACTTC.

This clone was counted a single time. The rearrangement links TRBV6-1 to TRBJ1-2; D is undetermined. The CDR3 has 13 residues. V lost 7 bases and J 3 bases, leaving 12 bases between the germline ends. Germline CDR1 and CDR2: MNHNS and SASEGT. CDR3 in amino acids: CASMESPYYGYTF. DNA for the CDR3: TGTGCCAGCATGGAGAGTCCTTACTATGGCTACACCTTC.

V gene TRBV13 combines with J gene TRBJ1-1; tentatively, D is TRBD1 (5 bases). The CDR3 totals 15 residues. Looked up from germline, CDR1 is PRHDT and CDR2 is FYEKMQ (reference sequence). V was clipped by 5 bases and J by 1 base, with 14 bases between them. The CDR3: CASSRGGRANTEAFF. As DNA, the CDR3 is TGTGCCAGCAGCCGCGGGGGACGGGCGAACACTGAAGCTTTCTTT.

CDR3 DNA: TGTGCCAGCGGGACTAGCGGGAAAGGGAGCGGGGAGCTGTTTTTT. This codes for CASGTSGKGSGELFF. The genes are TRBV11-2 and TRBJ2-2; 13 bases agree with TRBD2. V dropped 8 bases and J dropped 7; count of bases not matched to a gene: 7. CDR3 size: 15 residues. Germline CDR1 and CDR2: SGHAT and FQNNGV.

This rearrangement joins TRBV6-5 to TRBJ2-7, with D possibly TRBD1 on 5 matching bases. This CDR3 has 11 amino acids. Germline V gene data show CDR1 as MNHEY and CDR2 as SVGAGI. V was cut by 6 bases and J by 4 bases, with 7 bases left in between. CDR3 nucleotides: TGTGCCAGCAGCCGACAGTACGAGCAGTACTTC. Translated: CASSRQYEQYF.

The V gene is TRBV6-1, the J gene TRBJ1-4; no clear D. This CDR3 is built from 13 residues. V lost 0 bases and J 8 bases, leaving 7 bases between the germline ends. In germline, CDR1 is MNHNS, CDR2 SASEGT. The CDR3 DNA reads TGTGCCAGCAGTGAAGCTCGTCGGGAAAAACTGTTTTTT. The encoded protein is CASSEARREKLFF.

This sequence joins TRBV7-9 and TRBJ2-5; 7 bases match TRBD1. The CDR3 has 15 residues. CDR1 is SEHNR and CDR2 is FQNEAQ in the germline V gene (reference sequence). J lost 1 base, V lost 5 bases, and 7 bases had no gene match. The CDR3 sequence is CASSVTGDPQETQYF. In DNA, the CDR3 is TGTGCCAGCAGCGTAACAGGGGACCCCCAAGAGACCCAGTACTTC.

J is TRBJ2-1 and V is TRBV5-1; 9 nucleotides agree with TRBD1. Germline CDR1 is SGHRS and CDR2 is YFSETQ. The V gene end was trimmed by 3 bases and the J gene end by 7 bases; junction bases not matched to a gene: 8. CDR3 size: 15 residues. As DNA, the CDR3 is TGCGCCAGCAGCTCCGGGACAGGGCTCCGTAATGAGCAGTTCTTC. Translated, it gives CASSSGTGLRNEQFF.

The rearrangement uses TRBV7-8 and TRBJ2-7, with 7 bases lining up with TRBD1. CDR1 and CDR2 (germline): SGHVS, FQNEAQ. The CDR3 is 13 amino acids. J lost 6 bases, V lost 5 bases, and 7 bases had no gene match. The CDR3 sequence is CASSTTHRGEQYF. The CDR3 DNA follows: TGTGCCAGCAGCACCACGCACAGGGGCGAGCAGTACTTC.

The rearrangement uses TRBV28 and TRBJ2-5; 7 bases agree with TRBD2. CDR3 length: 15 amino acids. Trimming at V came to 3 bases and at J to 2 bases, leaving 6 bases not matched to a gene. CDR1 is MDHEN, CDR2 SYDVKM, per germline. DNA for the CDR3: TGTGCCAGCAGTTTCTTGGGCGGGGGACAAGAGACCCAGTACTTC. Its translation is CASSFLGGGQETQYF.

This clone was observed once. V usage is TRBV7-9 and J usage is TRBJ2-5, with 8 bases that match TRBD2. The ends lost 5 bases at V and 2 bases at J; junction bases unmatched: 7. The germline CDR1 and CDR2 sequences are SEHNR and FQNEAQ (reference sequence). The CDR3 runs 15 residues. This chain's CDR3 is CASSRGTSGQETQYF. As DNA, the CDR3 is TGTGCCAGCAGCCGCGGAACTAGCGGACAAGAGACCCAGTACTTC. The complete variable domain, with remaining parts taken from reference TRBV7-9 and TRBJ2-5, reads DTGVSQNPRHKITKRGQNVTFRCDPISEHNRLYWYRQTLGQGPEFLTYFQNEAQLEKSRLLSDRFSAERPKGSFSTLEIQRTEQGDSAMYLCASSRGTSGQETQYFGPGTRLLVL.